One and the same sample provided the 32 T cell receptor beta chains below, sequenced in a study of T cell responses to AZD1222 COVID-19 vaccine. Assay used: immunoSEQ multiplex PCR; TCRdb lists only in-frame clones, some missing. The sample yields roughly 140,000 clones, around nine tenths seen once. Sequences were derived from peripheral blood, sampled on day 0 of AZD1222 vaccination. Receptors originate from an adult in good health.

This rearrangement joins TRBV2 to TRBJ2-7; D remains ambiguous. The CDR3 runs to 12 residues. V dropped 5 bases and J dropped 4 bases, with 9 bases sitting between them. In germline, CDR1 is SNHLY, CDR2 FYNNEI. The CDR3 is CASSKTGYEQYF. The CDR3 DNA follows: TGTGCCAGCAGTAAGACCGGGTACGAGCAGTACTTC.

This chain connects TRBV7-9 to TRBJ2-7; D not resolved. CDR1 is SEHNR, CDR2 FQNEAQ, per germline (reference sequence). Trimming removed 5 bases at V and 3 bases at J, with 11 bases between. The CDR3 has 13 amino acids. CDR3 residues: CASSNSRIYEQYF. Written as DNA, the CDR3 is TGTGCCAGCAGCAACTCAAGGATCTACGAGCAGTACTTC.

The J gene is TRBJ1-5, the V gene TRBV7-3; no firm D call. Germline loops: CDR1 SGHTA, CDR2 FQGTGA. Deletions cut 8 bases from V and 0 bases from J, with 14 bases between. The CDR3 is 15 amino acids. Here the CDR3 DNA reads TGTGCCAGCGCCCCAGGCTACATTAGCAATCAGCCCCAGCATTTT. Its translation is CASAPGYISNQPQHF. The full variable domain, with the rest looked up from reference TRBV7-3 and TRBJ1-5, is GAGVSQTPSNKVTEKGKYVELRCDPISGHTALYWYRQSLGQGPEFLIYFQGTGAADDSGLPNDRFFAVRPEGSVSTLKIQRTERGDSAVYLCASAPGYISNQPQHFGDGTRLSIL.

This clone was seen a handful of times. The V call is TRBV7-3, the J call TRBJ2-2; a possible D gene is TRBD2 (6 bases). Per the germline V gene, CDR1 is SGHTA and CDR2 is FQGTGA. The CDR3 has 13 residues. With 4 bases removed from V and 7 bases from J, the gap between germline ends came to 10 bases. DNA for the CDR3: TGTGCCAGCAGCTCGGGACTCAACGGGGAGCTGTTTTTT. It specifies CASSSGLNGELFF.

This clone was counted between two and nine times. J is TRBJ2-2 and V is TRBV5-1; D may be TRBD1 or TRBD2 (6 bases each). CDR3 length: 16 amino acids. Deletions cut 4 bases from V and 4 bases from J, with 17 bases between. Per the germline V gene, CDR1 is SGHRS and CDR2 is YFSETQ. The CDR3, as DNA: TGCGCCAGCAGCCGGGTTGGGGGGCTGAGCACCGGGGAGCTGTTTTTT. This encodes CASSRVGGLSTGELFF.

In the case of this clone: At one of its ends the junction is not consistent with the germline gene, which may arise from a read error. The rearrangement joins TRBV10-3 to TRBJ1-5; D call uncertain. There are 17 residues in the CDR3. CDR1 ENHRY and CDR2 SYGVKD come from the germline V gene. The CDR3 is CATSPTWATNSNQPQHF. CDR3 DNA sequence: TGTGCCACCAGTCCCACCTGGGCTACTAATAGCAATCAGCCCCAGCATTTT.

Remarks on this clone: One end of the junction is discordant with germline, which a read error may explain. The chain joins TRBV7-7 to TRBJ2-2; D is perhaps TRBD1 or TRBD2 (5 bases each). The V gene's germline CDR1 is SSHAT and CDR2 FNYEAQ (reference sequence). The CDR3 covers 14 residues. The CDR3 nucleotides are TGTGCTAGCAGCTTAGAGAGGGGAACCGGGGAGCTGTTTTTT. It specifies CASSLERGTGELFF.

This chain joins TRBV7-9 and TRBJ1-2; 8 nucleotides match TRBD1. V shed 1 base, J shed 6 bases, and the junction held 7 bases outside the gene matches. The CDR3 length is 15 residues. Germline values: CDR1 SEHNR, CDR2 FQNEAQ (reference sequence). CDR3 DNA: TGTGCCAGCAGCTTAGGGGACGGGACAGGCCATGGCTACACCTTC. Protein: CASSLGDGTGHGYTF.

The chain couples TRBV24-1 to TRBJ1-2, with 7 bases aligning to TRBD1. Trimming removed 4 bases from V and 9 bases from J; junction bases left unmatched: 16. CDR3 size: 16 residues. From germline, CDR1 is KGHDR and CDR2 SFDVKD. Here the CDR3 DNA reads TGTGCCACCAGTGACGGCACCGGGACAGTGGGGGTCAGCTACACCTTC. Its translation: CATSDGTGTVGVSYTF.

This clone came up once. The genes are TRBV4-3 and TRBJ1-2; 10 bases agree with TRBD1. With V trimmed by 0 bases and J by 3 bases, 1 base remained unmatched. Germline V gene data show CDR1 as LGHNA and CDR2 as YSLEER. The CDR3 has 15 amino acids. The CDR3 reads CASSQETGGYYGYTF. CDR3 bases: TGCGCCAGCAGCCAAGAGACAGGGGGCTACTATGGCTACACCTTC.

V is TRBV7-9 and J is TRBJ1-5; possibly TRBD1 for D (6 bases). V lost 0 bases, J lost 5 bases, and 14 bases lay in between. Germline V gene sequence: CDR1 SEHNR, CDR2 FQNEAQ (reference sequence). The CDR3 is 16 residues long. CDR3 coding DNA: TGTGCCAGCAGCTTAGCAACAGGGTTGGCCCATCAGCCCCAGCATTTT. It yields the protein CASSLATGLAHQPQHF. Full variable domain (rest looked up from reference TRBV7-9 and TRBJ1-5): DTGVSQNPRHKITKRGQNVTFRCDPISEHNRLYWYRQTLGQGPEFLTYFQNEAQLEKSRLLSDRFSAERPKGSFSTLEIQRTEQGDSAMYLCASSLATGLAHQPQHFGDGTRLSIL.

This chain joins TRBV5-5 and TRBJ1-1; 12 bases are shared with TRBD1. Germline V gene sequence: CDR1 SGHKS, CDR2 YYEKEE (reference sequence). J lost 0 bases, V lost 4 bases, and 7 bases had no gene match. The CDR3 has 17 amino acids. The CDR3 sequence is CASSPRDRGRVNTEAFF. For the CDR3, the DNA is TGTGCCAGCAGCCCCCGGGACAGGGGGCGCGTGAACACTGAAGCTTTCTTT. The entire variable domain, with the rest obtained from reference TRBV5-5 and TRBJ1-1, is as follows: DAGVTQSPTHLIKTRGQQVTLRCSPISGHKSVSWYQQVLGQGPQFIFQYYEKEERGRGNFPDRFSARQFPNYSSELNVNALLLGDSALYLCASSPRDRGRVNTEAFFGQGTRLTVV.

This clone was recorded once. This chain uses TRBV4-1 with TRBJ2-3; 8 bases agree with TRBD2. The CDR3 totals 18 residues. Germline V gene lookup returns CDR1 MGHRA and CDR2 YSYEKL. The V segment lost 4 bases and the J segment 4 bases; nucleotides outside the gene matches: 16. The CDR3 DNA sequence: TGCGCCAGCAGCCTGACCGAGGTTAGCGGGAATGACGCAGATACGCAGTATTTT. It codes for CASSLTEVSGNDADTQYF.

This chain connects TRBV6-6 to TRBJ1-6; D might be TRBD1 (6 bases). This CDR3 region has 17 residues. Trimming pared 5 bases from V and 7 bases from J, leaving 21 bases between. Looked up from germline, CDR1 is MNHNY and CDR2 is SVGAGI (reference sequence). DNA for the CDR3: TGTGCCAGCAGTCGAAATAACAGGGACCCAGGGAATTCACCCCTCCACTTT. Translating gives CASSRNNRDPGNSPLHF.

The chain employs TRBV5-4 and TRBJ2-2; 7 nucleotides agree with TRBD2. CDR3 length: 14 amino acids. V shed 6 bases and J 7 bases; nucleotides not matched to a gene: 9. The germline V gene encodes CDR1 SGHNT and CDR2 YYREEE (reference sequence). The DNA of the CDR3 is TGTGCCAGCAACCAGGGAGGGGACGGCGGGGAGCTGTTTTTT. This sequence encodes CASNQGGDGGELFF.

The V and J genes are TRBV7-2 and TRBJ1-4; maybe TRBD1 (5 bases). The V gene's germline CDR1 is SGHTA and CDR2 FQGNSA. Trimming pared 2 bases from V and 5 bases from J, leaving 12 bases between. The CDR3 is 15 residues long. In nucleotides, the CDR3 is TGTGCCAGCAGCTTAACCGGGACCTGGAATGAAAAACTGTTTTTT. This translates into CASSLTGTWNEKLFF.

The chain recombines TRBV29-1 with TRBJ2-1; 7 nucleotides match TRBD2. Germline values: CDR1 SQVTM, CDR2 ANQGSEA. J gave up 5 bases and V 0 bases, and 7 bases lay outside the gene matches. This CDR3 contains 15 residues. CDR3 protein: CSVEDWEGNDNEQFF. CDR3 DNA: TGCAGCGTTGAAGATTGGGAGGGAAACGACAATGAGCAGTTCTTC.

V usage is TRBV27 and J usage is TRBJ2-7; D is perhaps TRBD2 (5 bases). CDR3 length: 16 residues. Germline V gene sequence: CDR1 MNHEY, CDR2 SMNVEV (reference sequence). Trimming took off 5 bases at V and 6 bases at J, with 23 bases between the two ends. CDR3 DNA: TGTGCCAGCAGTCCCCCTACGGGTGGGAGTATCTCCGAGCAGTACTTC. The encoded protein is CASSPPTGGSISEQYF.

V gene TRBV5-8 combines with J gene TRBJ2-6, with D possibly TRBD1 on 5 matching bases. V lost 0 bases and J 4 bases, leaving 14 bases between the germline ends. Germline CDR1 SGHTS, CDR2 YDEGEE. CDR3 length: 17 amino acids. The CDR3 sequence is CASSLASNRLGANVLTF. The CDR3 DNA reads TGTGCCAGCAGCTTGGCCAGTAACAGGCTCGGGGCCAACGTCCTGACTTTC.

The chain employs TRBV7-2 and TRBJ2-5; 10 nucleotides agree with TRBD2. Looked up from germline, CDR1 is SGHTA and CDR2 is FQGNSA. CDR3 length: 16 amino acids. V lost 5 bases and J lost 4; bases outside the gene matches: 10. Here the CDR3 DNA reads TGTGCCAGCAGCCAGGGGCTAGCGGGAGCTCGAGAGACCCAGTACTTC. Translating it yields CASSQGLAGARETQYF.

The V gene is TRBV6-2 or TRBV6-3, the J gene TRBJ2-3; D may be TRBD1 (6 bases). CDR1 and CDR2 from the germline V gene are MNHEY and SVGEGT. Deletions cut 4 bases from V and 3 bases from J, with 17 bases between. The CDR3 has 16 amino acids. CDR3 residues: CASSSIQGRGTDTQYF. The CDR3 nucleotides are TGTGCCAGCAGTTCTATACAGGGTCGTGGGACAGATACGCAGTATTTT.

The V call is TRBV27, the J call TRBJ1-3; D is ambiguous. The CDR3 runs to 14 residues. V lost 3 bases and J 0 bases, leaving 6 bases between the germline ends. CDR1 is MNHEY and CDR2 is SMNVEV in the germline V gene (reference sequence). In DNA, the CDR3 is TGTGCCAGCAGTTTGTCGAGCTCTGGAAACACCATATATTTT. Amino acid sequence: CASSLSSSGNTIYF.

This clone has a single count. The chain uses TRBV29-1 and TRBJ1-1, with 7 bases aligning to TRBD1. V gave up 3 bases and J gave up 0 bases; unmatched junction bases: 7. Germline V CDR1 and CDR2: SQVTM, ANQGSEA. This CDR3 has 15 amino acids. CDR3 protein: CSVEGTVDMNTEAFF. The CDR3 coding sequence is TGCAGCGTTGAGGGGACAGTAGATATGAACACTGAAGCTTTCTTT.

The chain employs TRBV9 and TRBJ2-2; 10 bases match TRBD2. Trimming removed 4 bases from V and 3 bases from J; junction bases left unmatched: 6. The CDR3 is 16 residues long. Germline CDR1 SGDLS, CDR2 YYNGEE. CDR3 residues: CASSPVAGGYTGELFF. In DNA form, the CDR3 reads TGTGCCAGCAGCCCAGTAGCGGGAGGTTACACCGGGGAGCTGTTTTTT.

CDR3 DNA: TGTGCCAGCAGTCCAACTTCTATATGGGGGGCGCGGACCGGGGAGCTGTTTTTT. Amino acids: CASSPTSIWGARTGELFF. The gene calls are TRBV27 and TRBJ2-2; D tentatively fits TRBD1 or TRBD2 (6 bases each). This CDR3 has 18 residues. V gave up 5 bases and J gave up 5 bases, with 24 bases separating them. CDR1 and CDR2 (germline): MNHEY, SMNVEV (reference sequence).

V gene TRBV24-1 combines with J gene TRBJ1-5; D unresolved. Trimming stripped 3 bases from V and 10 bases from J, with 15 bases between. CDR1 and CDR2 from the germline V gene are KGHDR and SFDVKD. The CDR3 extends over 14 amino acids. The CDR3 here is CATSDRSFSEPQHF. The CDR3 DNA reads as TGTGCCACCAGTGATCGGAGCTTCTCGGAACCCCAGCATTTT.

This chain connects TRBV7-9 to TRBJ2-2; D is unresolved. Trimming took 2 bases from V and 7 from J, leaving 5 bases between them. Germline V gives CDR1 SEHNR, CDR2 FQNEAQ (reference sequence). CDR3 length: 12 amino acids. The CDR3 region is CASSLNFGELFF. The CDR3 DNA sequence: TGTGCCAGCAGCTTAAATTTCGGGGAGCTGTTTTTT.

The gene calls are TRBV27 and TRBJ2-1; D is uncertain. The CDR3 totals 15 residues. Germline CDR1 is MNHEY and CDR2 is SMNVEV (reference sequence). V was trimmed by 2 bases and J by 4 bases, leaving 12 bases between them. CDR3 nucleotide sequence: TGTGCCAGCAGTTTAGTCAAAAGGGTTTACAATGAGCAGTTCTTC. Translated: CASSLVKRVYNEQFF.

The rearrangement joins TRBV6-7 to TRBJ2-1; the match to TRBD1 covers 11 bases. Being an ORF, TRBV6-7 has a function that is uncertain. This CDR3 region has 18 residues. After removal of 0 bases from V and 5 bases from J, the junction contained 9 bases not matched to a gene. CDR3 region: CASSYSISGQGVDNEQFF. CDR3 nucleotides: TGTGCCAGCAGTTACTCGATCTCGGGACAGGGGGTAGACAATGAGCAGTTCTTC.

V usage is TRBV2 and J usage is TRBJ1-5; no clear D gene. The CDR3 has 13 amino acids. V was pared by 1 base and J by 6 bases, with 7 bases between. The germline V gene encodes CDR1 SNHLY and CDR2 FYNNEI. As DNA, the CDR3 is TGTGCCAGCAGTGAAGGGTCACCTCAGCCCCAGCATTTT. Amino acid sequence: CASSEGSPQPQHF.

The CDR3 nucleotides read TGTGCCAGCAGTTTAAGGGGGTCAGATGGCTACACCTTC. Translating gives CASSLRGSDGYTF. This chain links TRBV27 with TRBJ1-2; D is possibly TRBD1 (6 bases). The CDR3 is made up of 13 amino acids. Between the trimmed V and J ends, which lost 2 bases and 6 bases, there was a span of 10 bases. Germline-derived CDR1 and CDR2 are MNHEY and SMNVEV (reference sequence).

V is TRBV7-8 and J is TRBJ2-5; D is undetermined. The germline V gene has CDR1 SGHVS and CDR2 FQNEAQ. The CDR3 extends over 14 amino acids. Trimming cost V 1 base and J 1 base, with 7 bases left between them. CDR3 sequence (DNA): TGTGCCAGCAGCTTAGAGACACTCCAAGAGACCCAGTACTTC. Translating it yields CASSLETLQETQYF.